This record covers a single TCR beta chain. The sample belongs to a study of control samples from healthy donors and cancer patients. Assay used: immunoSEQ multiplex PCR; TCRdb lists only in-frame clones, some missing. The sample holds around 89,000 clones, approximately 82% seen once. This CDR3 region has 14 residues. The V gene's germline CDR1 is SGHRS and CDR2 YFSETQ. The ends were cut back, 6 bases at V and 0 bases at J, with 10 bases in the middle. V and J are TRBV5-1 and TRBJ1-3; D uncertain. The sample was blood. The TCR comes from a woman aged 55-69 years in good health. The CDR3 coding sequence is TGCGCCAGCACCGATGGCACCTCTGGAAACACCATATATTTT. It is translated as CASTDGTSGNTIYF.